The clone carrying this T cell receptor beta chain was seen only a few times. Its target is not known. This sample was included in a study of shared clonotypes between healthy human individuals. Produced via immunoSEQ multiplex PCR; TCRdb's table is partial and in-frame only. Of approximately 740,000 clones in the sample, around 72% were seen once. This CDR3 spans 15 amino acids. Germline V gene sequence: CDR1 MNHEY, CDR2 SVGAGI. V shed 6 bases, J shed 4 bases, and the junction held 11 bases outside the gene matches. None of the donors, who were healthy HIV-negative adults, had recently had acute infections or vaccinations. The donors were all Caucasian adults (living in Nashville, Tennessee). General observations from the study: Of the naive CD4 clonotypes, roughly 5.2% were shared across a handful of donors.

The chain uses TRBV6-5 and TRBJ1-2; TRBD1 matches at 7 bases. Sequenced sample: memory CD4+ T cells sorted from blood. Indicated subset: CD45RA-negative fraction. The sequence was obtained from a woman in her twenties or thirties in good health. CDR3 in amino acids: CASSRDGTDLYGYTF. In DNA form, the CDR3 reads TGTGCCAGCAGCCGTGACGGGACAGACCTCTATGGCTACACCTTC.